Following are 19 T cell receptor beta chains from one sample sequenced in a study of PD-1 blockade in classical Hodgkin lymphoma. Each and every patient relapsed after autologous stem cell transplantation, and patients got differing brentuximab vedotin exposure. The protocol was immunoSEQ multiplex PCR, while the TCRdb copy is restricted to in-frame clones and leaves out a portion. This table has about 110,000 clones, nearly 90% appearing once. The sequencing here drew on peripheral blood mononuclear cells (PBMCs), taken before the second cycle of nivolumab. Source of these receptors: a human donor with classical Hodgkin lymphoma.

The V gene is TRBV7-2, the J gene TRBJ1-1; the D is unclear. The CDR3 totals 14 residues. CDR1 and CDR2 (germline): SGHTA, FQGNSA. V was shortened by 5 bases and J by 4 bases, with 14 bases between the two germline ends. The CDR3 nucleotides read TGTGCCAGCAGCCGGGTCCCCAGCGGCACTGAAGCTTTCTTT. It translates to CASSRVPSGTEAFF.

The chain employs TRBV19 and TRBJ1-3; TRBD1 matches at 10 bases. Unmatched junction bases numbered 8, after V lost 4 bases and J lost 8 bases. Germline V gives CDR1 LNHDA, CDR2 SQIVND (reference sequence). This CDR3 comprises 15 residues. The chain's CDR3 is CASSTDRGGLDTIYF. The CDR3 DNA reads as TGTGCCAGTAGTACGGACAGGGGGGGCCTGGACACCATATATTTT.

The chain combines TRBV11-2 with TRBJ1-2, with 7 bases lining up with TRBD1. CDR1 is SGHAT and CDR2 is FQNNGV in the germline V gene. The CDR3 length is 12 residues. After removal of 4 bases from V and 8 bases from J, the junction contained 4 bases not matched to a gene. As DNA, the CDR3 is TGTGCCAGCAGCTCGGGACAGCAGGGCTACACCTTC. Protein: CASSSGQQGYTF. The full variable domain, in which reference TRBV11-2 and TRBJ1-2 provide the parts outside the CDR3, is EAGVAQSPRYKIIEKRQSVAFWCNPISGHATLYWYQQILGQGPKLLIQFQNNGVVDDSQLPKDRFSAERLKGVDSTLKIQPAKLEDSAVYLCASSSGQQGYTFGSGTRLTVV.

The V and J genes are TRBV6-5 and TRBJ1-2, with a weak D call TRBD1 (6 bases). The CDR3 contains 15 residues. Germline assignment: CDR1 MNHEY and CDR2 SVGAGI. V was clipped by 4 bases and J by 4 bases, with 16 bases between them. CDR3: CASSSTSGQFYGYTF. The CDR3 nucleotides read TGTGCCAGCAGTTCCACAAGCGGACAGTTCTATGGCTACACCTTC.

The chain joins TRBV2 to TRBJ2-5; D may be TRBD2 (5 bases). The CDR3 runs 15 residues. Trimming took off 0 bases at V and 4 bases at J, with 12 bases between the two ends. Looked up from germline, CDR1 is SNHLY and CDR2 is FYNNEI. CDR3 amino acids: CASSEAGLAGETQYF. The CDR3, as DNA: TGTGCCAGCAGTGAAGCGGGCCTAGCTGGAGAGACCCAGTACTTC.

The V and J genes are TRBV7-2 and TRBJ2-5, with D unclear. V lost 5 bases, J lost 1 base, and 2 bases lay in between. This CDR3 region has 11 residues. Germline CDR1 is SGHTA and CDR2 is FQGNSA. CDR3 region: CASSIQETQYF. The CDR3 coding sequence is TGTGCCAGCAGCATCCAAGAGACCCAGTACTTC.

The CDR3 DNA reads as TGTGCCAGCACCTCAGGCACTGAAGCTTTCTTT. Translation gives CASTSGTEAFF. This chain joins TRBV7-9 and TRBJ1-1; the D is unclear. With 7 bases removed from V and 4 bases from J, the gap between germline ends came to 7 bases. CDR1 SEHNR and CDR2 FQNEAQ come from the germline V gene (reference sequence). The CDR3 covers 11 residues.

The V gene is TRBV5-6, the J gene TRBJ2-3, with D tentatively TRBD2 (6 bases). The CDR3 covers 14 residues. Germline CDR1 and CDR2: SGHDT and YYEEEE. The V end was cut by 3 bases, the J end by 2 bases, with 10 bases between. The CDR3 DNA is TGTGCCAGCAGCTGGGGGAGGACCACAGATACGCAGTATTTT. Translation gives CASSWGRTTDTQYF.

The V gene is TRBV5-1, the J gene TRBJ2-7; D possibly corresponds to TRBD1 (5 bases). The CDR3 sequence is 15 residues long. Trimming took off 7 bases at V and 0 bases at J, with 17 bases between the two ends. From germline, CDR1 is SGHRS and CDR2 YFSETQ. CDR3 residues: CASGPTDASSYEQYF. The CDR3 region has the DNA TGCGCCAGCGGACCGACAGATGCGAGCTCCTACGAGCAGTACTTC.

The rearrangement links TRBV11-2 to TRBJ2-7, with D perhaps assigned TRBD1 or TRBD2 (5 bases each). Trimming shortened V by 5 bases and J by 9 bases, and 23 bases separated the two germline ends. The CDR3 sequence is 15 residues long. The germline V gene has CDR1 SGHAT and CDR2 FQNNGV. The chain's CDR3 is CASSPKPGDPFGQYF. The CDR3 DNA reads as TGTGCCAGCAGCCCCAAACCCGGGGACCCGTTTGGGCAGTACTTC.

This clone was observed once. This sample includes further DNA sequences coding for the same CDR3. This sequence joins TRBV30 and TRBJ1-2; TRBD1 matches at 7 bases. The CDR3 is 12 amino acids. Germline V gene lookup returns CDR1 GTSNPN and CDR2 SVGIG (reference sequence). The ends lost 1 base at V and 5 bases at J; junction bases unmatched: 1. The DNA of the CDR3 is TGTGCCTGGAGTGCGACAGGGTATGGCTACACCTTC. Translating it yields CAWSATGYGYTF. The whole variable domain, filled in from reference TRBV30 and TRBJ1-2, reads SQTIHQWPATLVQPVGSPLSLECTVEGTSNPNLYWYRQAAGRGLQLLFYSVGIGQISSEVPQNLSASRPQDRQFILSSKKLLLSDSGFYLCAWSATGYGYTFGSGTRLTVV.

The CDR3: CASSLAGATEAFF. The CDR3 bases are TGTGCCAGCAGTTTGGCTGGGGCTACTGAAGCTTTCTTT. V gene TRBV27 combines with J gene TRBJ1-1, with D possibly TRBD1 on 5 matching bases. The CDR3 covers 13 residues. From germline, CDR1 is MNHEY and CDR2 SMNVEV (reference sequence). Trimming stripped 3 bases from V and 5 bases from J, with 10 bases between.

The rearrangement links TRBV5-1 to TRBJ2-1; D uncertain. The CDR3 runs to 13 residues. CDR1 is SGHRS and CDR2 is YFSETQ in the germline V gene. Between the trimmed V and J ends, which lost 4 bases and 9 bases, there was a span of 14 bases. As DNA, the CDR3 is TGCGCCAGCAGCCCACCAGGCAATGTTGAGCAGTTCTTC. It encodes CASSPPGNVEQFF.

This chain connects TRBV4-2 to TRBJ2-2; D is unclear. This CDR3 comprises 13 residues. The ends were cut back, 0 bases at V and 8 bases at J, with 7 bases in the middle. The germline V gene has CDR1 LGHNA and CDR2 YNFKEQ. In DNA, the CDR3 is TGTGCCAGCAGCCAAGATGTTCGAGGGGAGCTGTTTTTT. It encodes CASSQDVRGELFF.

The chain couples TRBV15 to TRBJ2-7, with a tentative D call TRBD1 (6 bases). This CDR3 has 14 amino acids. V shed 1 base and J shed 0 bases, with 7 bases lying between them. In germline, CDR1 is LNHNV, CDR2 YYDKDF (reference sequence). The CDR3 sequence: CATSRGDTSYEQYF. CDR3 coding DNA: TGTGCCACCAGCAGAGGGGACACCTCCTACGAGCAGTACTTC.

This sequence joins TRBV6-5 and TRBJ1-1, with a possible D match to TRBD1 (6 bases). CDR1 is MNHEY and CDR2 is SVGAGI in the germline V gene. This CDR3 region has 15 residues. V was clipped by 8 bases and J by 1 base, with 17 bases between them. Here the CDR3 reads CASGITGTQNTEAFF. The CDR3, as DNA: TGTGCCAGCGGAATTACCGGGACACAGAACACTGAAGCTTTCTTT.

J is TRBJ1-2 and V is TRBV29-1, with TRBD1 matching over 9 bases. The CDR3 runs 14 residues. V dropped 6 bases and J dropped 0; count of bases not matched to a gene: 5. Per the germline V gene, CDR1 is SQVTM and CDR2 is ANQGSEA. CDR3 DNA: TGCAGCGTCGGGACAGGGACCGCTAACTATGGCTACACCTTC. Amino acid sequence: CSVGTGTANYGYTF.

CDR3 nucleotide sequence: TGTGCCAGCAGTGAAGAGGGACAGCGAGCCTATGGCTACACCTTC. Translating gives CASSEEGQRAYGYTF. The chain has TRBV2 and TRBJ1-2; 7 nucleotides agree with TRBD1. The germline CDR1 and CDR2 sequences are SNHLY and FYNNEI. This CDR3 spans 15 amino acids. The V segment lost 1 base and the J segment 4 bases; nucleotides outside the gene matches: 6.

The chain has TRBV5-1 and TRBJ1-1; maybe TRBD1 (6 bases). V dropped 2 bases and J dropped 0 bases, with 11 bases sitting between them. The germline V gene has CDR1 SGHRS and CDR2 YFSETQ. The CDR3 totals 15 residues. CDR3 sequence (DNA): TGCGCCAGCAGCTTAGCAGGGGTCCTGAACACTGAAGCTTTCTTT. Its translation is CASSLAGVLNTEAFF.